This TCR beta chain is drawn from a study of shared clonotypes between healthy human individuals. Overall study findings and caveats: Sharing across a handful of donors was seen in about 5% of naive CD4 clonotypes. Blood was the sole source, and tissue repertoires probably differ.

Here immunoSEQ multiplex PCR was the method, and the copy in TCRdb shows in-frame clones only, minus some. The data show about 700,000 clones, roughly 70% seen once. The V end was cut by 1 base, the J end by 1 base, with 11 bases between. Germline lookup yields CDR1 SGHVS and CDR2 FNYEAQ. The CDR3 length is 15 residues. The split of CD4+ cells yielded CD45RA+ naive and CD45RA-negative memory subsets. A remark on this clone: Its antigen is still unknown.

The chain carries TRBV7-6 and TRBJ2-7, with D maybe TRBD2 (5 bases). Sequences were obtained from memory CD4+ T cells sorted from blood. This sample's subset: CD45RA-negative fraction. The receptor was isolated from a woman in her twenties or thirties in good health. In nucleotides, the CDR3 is TGTGCCAGCAGCTTAGGCGGGTCCAGGTCCTACGAGCAGTACTTC. It encodes CASSLGGSRSYEQYF.